The rows below give T cell receptor beta chains drawn from one sample of a study of blood T cell repertoires in COVID-19. Assay: immunoSEQ multiplex PCR; the TCRdb copy retains only in-frame clones and omits some. The sample includes about 200,000 clones, about 94% of them seen just once. The sample comprised peripheral blood. These receptors were obtained from a man aged 60 to 75 with COVID-19, enrolled during active disease. Both conserved end residues are part of each CDR3. D genes are given only for firm matches. Not every row has a clone size; where given, it reads once, few, many or a size class.

d_call	v_call	clone_size	j_call	cdr3_aa	cdr3_nt
-	TRBV27	once	TRBJ2-7	CASSRGGGATYEQYF	TGTGCCAGCAGTCGGGGTGGCGGGGCAACCTACGAGCAGTACTTC
-	TRBV5-6	-	TRBJ2-5	CASSFFRGQETQYF	TGTGCCAGCAGCTTTTTTCGCGGTCAAGAGACCCAGTACTTC
TRBD1	TRBV19	once	TRBJ2-7	CASSIGDSPNYEQYF	TGTGCCAGTAGTATAGGGGACAGCCCAAACTACGAGCAGTACTTC
-	TRBV21-1	-	TRBJ1-6	CASSKEHLRSYNSPLHF	TGTGCCAGCAGCAAAGAGCACTTAAGGAGTTATAATTCACCCCTCCACTTT
-	TRBV3-1/TRBV3-2	-	TRBJ1-4	CASSWGATNEKLFF	TGTGCCAGCAGTTGGGGGGCAACTAATGAAAAACTGTTTTTT
TRBD1	TRBV5-4	-	TRBJ2-7	CASSPPPGQGAYEQYF	TGTGCCAGCAGCCCTCCCCCGGGACAGGGGGCTTACGAGCAGTACTTC
-	TRBV27	-	TRBJ2-1	CASSFRLVGDEQFF	TGTGCCAGCAGTTTTAGGCTGGTAGGGGATGAGCAGTTCTTC
TRBD1	TRBV6-5	-	TRBJ1-2	CASSYLTGPYGYTF	TGTGCCAGCAGTTACTTGACAGGGCCCTATGGCTACACCTTC
-	TRBV3-1/TRBV3-2	-	TRBJ1-3	CASSQDLTYSGNTIYF	TGTGCCAGCAGCCAAGATCTTACATACTCTGGAAACACCATATATTTT
-	TRBV21-1	few	TRBJ2-7	CASSKYLQGLFVYEQYF	TGTGCCAGCAGCAAATATCTTCAGGGTTTGTTTGTGTACGAGCAGTACTTC
-	TRBV5-1	-	TRBJ1-5	CASSLTGPDQPQHF	TGCGCCAGCAGCTTGACAGGGCCCGATCAGCCCCAGCATTTT
-	TRBV12-3/TRBV12-4	-	TRBJ2-2	CASRGGNTGELFF	TGTGCCAGCAGGGGGGGAAACACCGGGGAGCTGTTTTTT
TRBD1	TRBV12-5	-	TRBJ1-5	CASGLAPTQGAGQPQHF	TGTGCTAGTGGTTTGGCACCTACTCAGGGGGCCGGTCAGCCCCAGCATTTT
-	TRBV7-2	-	TRBJ2-7	CASSLSGSGSGSYEQYF	TGTGCCAGCAGCTTGAGTGGGTCCGGGAGCGGTTCCTACGAGCAGTACTTC
-	TRBV19	-	TRBJ2-5	CASSTGRDRVVGETQYF	TGTGCCAGTAGTACCGGGAGGGACAGGGTCGTGGGAGAGACCCAGTACTTC
-	TRBV4-1	-	TRBJ2-1	CASSPQLAGVNEQFF	TGCGCCAGCAGCCCGCAACTAGCAGGTGTCAATGAGCAGTTCTTC
-	TRBV19	-	TRBJ2-7	CASSNAPGSSYEQYF	TGTGCCAGTAGTAACGCTCCAGGGTCCTCCTACGAGCAGTACTTC
-	TRBV28	-	TRBJ1-5	CASRTSNQPQHF	TGTGCCAGCAGAACAAGCAATCAGCCCCAGCATTTT
TRBD1	TRBV28	once	TRBJ1-5	CASSRNNRGHQPQHF	TGTGCCAGCAGTCGAAACAACAGGGGGCATCAGCCCCAGCATTTT
-	TRBV28	once	TRBJ2-5	CASSSRDWNKETQYF	TGTGCCAGCAGTTCCCGGGACTGGAATAAAGAGACCCAGTACTTC
-	TRBV28	-	TRBJ1-2	CASSTSSPYGYTF	TGTGCCAGCAGCACTAGCAGTCCCTATGGCTACACCTTC
-	TRBV27	-	TRBJ1-2	CASSLDRLDGYTF	TGTGCCAGCAGTTTAGACAGGCTGGACGGCTACACCTTC
-	TRBV21-1	-	TRBJ2-1	CAQQRRQGANEQFF	TGTGCCCAGCAGCGTAGGCAGGGGGCGAATGAGCAGTTCTTC
-	TRBV6-5	once	TRBJ2-5	CASSYHSGGETQYF	TGTGCCAGCAGTTACCATTCAGGGGGGGAGACCCAGTACTTC
-	TRBV2	-	TRBJ2-4	CASSQGGLGLGNIQYF	TGTGCCAGCAGTCAGGGGGGCTTGGGACTAGGGAACATTCAGTACTTC
TRBD1	TRBV6-6	-	TRBJ1-1	CASRRRGRNTEAFF	TGTGCCAGCAGGCGAAGGGGGCGGAACACTGAAGCTTTCTTT
TRBD2	TRBV27	-	TRBJ2-1	CASSPGTSVYNEQFF	TGTGCCAGCAGTCCCGGGACTAGTGTATACAATGAGCAGTTCTTC
TRBD2	TRBV10-1	-	TRBJ2-5	CASSEGLAGNQETQYF	TGCGCCAGCAGTGAGGGACTAGCGGGTAACCAAGAGACCCAGTACTTC
-	TRBV28	-	TRBJ2-3	CASSLLHTKTQYF	TGTGCCAGCAGTTTATTGCACACGAAGACGCAGTATTTT
TRBD1	TRBV6-1	once	TRBJ1-1	CASSKGTGGVNTEAFF	TGTGCCAGCAGTAAAGGGACAGGGGGAGTGAACACTGAAGCTTTCTTT
-	TRBV4-3	once	TRBJ2-7	CASSQAAGSTYEQYF	TGCGCCAGCAGCCAAGCGGCCGGGAGCACCTACGAGCAGTACTTC
TRBD1	TRBV5-5	-	TRBJ1-5	CASSSLDRGHRNQPQHF	TGTGCCAGCAGCTCTTTGGACAGGGGGCATCGCAATCAGCCCCAGCATTTT
-	TRBV2	-	TRBJ1-1	CASSGPGGDTEAFF	TGTGCCAGCAGTGGCCCGGGAGGGGACACTGAAGCTTTCTTT
TRBD1	TRBV5-6	-	TRBJ2-7	CASRLGGGTGGVGQYF	TGTGCCAGCAGGCTTGGAGGAGGGACAGGGGGCGTAGGGCAGTACTTC
TRBD2	TRBV7-6	once	TRBJ2-2	CASSPSVAGGSGELFF	TGTGCCAGCAGCCCATCTGTGGCGGGGGGGTCCGGGGAGCTGTTTTTT
TRBD2	TRBV5-4	once	TRBJ2-1	CASSPGLAALREQFF	TGTGCCAGCAGCCCTGGACTAGCGGCCCTTAGGGAGCAGTTCTTC
-	TRBV28	-	TRBJ1-2	CAVQENYGYTF	TGTGCTGTTCAGGAAAACTATGGCTACACCTTC
-	TRBV7-2	once	TRBJ2-7	CASSLRGLPSYEQYF	TGTGCCAGCAGCTTAAGAGGACTCCCTAGTTACGAGCAGTACTTC
TRBD2	TRBV11-2	-	TRBJ2-1	CASSLGLARLYNEQFF	TGTGCCAGCAGCCTCGGACTAGCGAGGCTCTACAATGAGCAGTTCTTC
TRBD1	TRBV6-2/TRBV6-3	-	TRBJ2-7	CASSDFRDRDYEQYF	TGTGCCAGCAGTGACTTCCGGGACAGAGACTACGAGCAGTACTTC
TRBD1	TRBV4-2	-	TRBJ1-6	CASSQQGALNSPLHF	TGTGCCAGCAGCCAACAGGGGGCACTTAATTCACCCCTCCACTTT
TRBD1	TRBV5-1	-	TRBJ1-2	CASSKTGEESGYTF	TGCGCCAGCAGTAAAACAGGGGAAGAGAGTGGCTACACCTTC
-	TRBV11-2	-	TRBJ1-5	CASSLETQGAQHF	TGTGCCAGCAGCTTAGAAACCCAGGGCGCCCAGCATTTT
-	TRBV3-1/TRBV3-2	-	TRBJ1-1	CASSQDLGRNTEAFF	TGTGCCAGCAGCCAAGATTTGGGCAGGAACACTGAAGCTTTCTTT
-	TRBV7-8	-	TRBJ1-6	CASSLGARNSPLHF	TGTGCCAGCAGCTTGGGGGCGAGAAATTCACCCCTCCACTTT
TRBD1	TRBV19	once	TRBJ1-4	CASSVPGTGNEKLFF	TGTGCCAGTAGTGTACCGGGGACAGGGAATGAAAAACTGTTTTTT
TRBD2	TRBV18	-	TRBJ2-1	CASSPKETSGFMNEQFF	TGTGCCAGCTCACCAAAAGAGACTAGCGGGTTTATGAATGAGCAGTTCTTC
-	TRBV2	-	TRBJ2-1	CASRATGASSYNEQFF	TGTGCCAGCAGGGCTACAGGCGCCAGCTCCTACAATGAGCAGTTCTTC